The present T cell receptor (beta chain) was sequenced within a study of cytomegalovirus exposure and HLA in healthy donors. CDR1 KGHSH and CDR2 LQKENI come from the germline V gene. Trimming pared 3 bases from V and 0 bases from J, leaving 15 bases between. CDR3 size: 17 residues. Both 60 Vbeta primers and 13 Jbeta primers went into the PCR. Some clones are missing from TCRdb's copy, which holds only in-frame ones; the method was immunoSEQ multiplex PCR. The sample has around 200,000 clones; under 85% are singletons. Healthy bone marrow donors made up the donors. Study outcomes and limitations: Researchers reported that three CMV-associated chains were confirmed in vitro as CMV antigen-specific. Under 20,000 TCR beta sequences were associated with HLA alleles at 0.05 false discovery rate in a later analysis.

A word on this clone: Its antigen is unknown.

This chain links TRBV18 with TRBJ1-3; D is possibly TRBD1 (5 bases). The sequenced sample was PBMCs. The receptor was derived from a man aged 45 to 65 in good health and CMV-seronegative. In DNA form, the CDR3 reads TGTGCCAGCTCACCCCAGGGAGGTCCGAGCTCTGGAAACACCATATATTTT. Translating gives CASSPQGGPSSGNTIYF.